This passage covers 16 T cell receptor beta chains from one sample sequenced in a study of response to subunit inactivated influenza vaccine listed by TCRdb under 2018. Library prep was done by RT-PCR. Sequenced on an Illumina HiSeq 2500. TCRdb redid the processing of the public reads, applying fastp at Q25 and MiXCR, and retained in-frame beta chains. CDR3 protein sequences are deduplicated, and each keeps its most common genes and DNA. The sample table contains about 800,000 distinct CDR3 sequences; only one count was recorded for around 20% of them. The ten largest clones represent 10% to 13% of the sample. Here the sequenced sample was PBMCs from blood, taken around 5 days after vaccination. The receptors stem from a man aged 45 to 65 who received an inactivated influenza vaccine. Donor details come from another sample of the same person, matched by shared clones.

This clonotype was counted only a few times. This chain links TRBV13 with TRBJ2-1; TRBD2 matches 11 bases. After removal of 6 bases from V and 5 bases from J, the junction contained 9 bases not matched to a gene. The CDR3 covers 16 residues. Per the germline V gene, CDR1 is PRHDT and CDR2 is FYEKMQ (reference sequence). The CDR3 DNA sequence: TGTGCCAGCAGAAGACTAGCGGGGTGGACCCACAATGAGCAGTTCTTC. It translates to CASRRLAGWTHNEQFF.

This clonotype was observed at least ten times. The chain is built from TRBV12-3 or TRBV12-4 and TRBJ2-7; 7 bases match TRBD1. The CDR3 length is 16 residues. V lost 5 bases to trimming and J lost 0 bases; unmatched junction nucleotides: 10. CDR3 loop: CASSTRRTGNSYEQYF. The CDR3 nucleotides are TGTGCCAGCAGTACCCGCAGGACAGGTAACTCCTACGAGCAGTACTTC.

The V and J genes are TRBV5-1 and TRBJ2-1; the D gene could be TRBD1 or TRBD2 (5 bases each). The germline V gene has CDR1 SGHRS and CDR2 YFSETQ. The V end was cut by 0 bases, the J end by 2 bases, with 12 bases between. The CDR3 contains 16 residues. The CDR3 coding sequence is TGCGCCAGCAGCTTGGCCGGGACCGCAGCCTACAATGAGCAGTTCTTC. It codes for CASSLAGTAAYNEQFF.

This chain links TRBV7-2 with TRBJ2-5; no clear D gene. The CDR3 loop spans 16 amino acids. V lost 2 bases, J lost 1 base, and 14 bases lay in between. From germline, CDR1 is SGHTA and CDR2 FQGNSA. CDR3 DNA: TGTGCCAGCAGCTTACCCCTTTCAGGCGGCCAAGAGACCCAGTACTTC. Translation: CASSLPLSGGQETQYF.

The rearrangement uses TRBV4-2 and TRBJ2-5, with 11 bases lining up with TRBD2. The trim removed 0 bases at V and 2 bases at J, leaving 8 bases unmatched. The CDR3 runs to 18 residues. Germline V lookup: CDR1 LGHNA, CDR2 YNFKEQ. CDR3 bases: TGTGCCAGCAGCCAAGATGTGTTACTAGCGGGGGCACAAGAGACCCAGTACTTC. Residues: CASSQDVLLAGAQETQYF.

The CDR3 DNA reads as TGTGCCAGCAGCCCCCGAGGGCTATCGGGAGAAAGCGAGCAGTACTTC. Amino acids: CASSPRGLSGESEQYF. The V gene is TRBV13, the J gene TRBJ2-7, with TRBD2 as a possible D gene (6 bases). The length of the CDR3 is 16 residues. Germline CDR1 reads PRHDT; CDR2 reads FYEKMQ (reference sequence). V lost 5 bases to trimming and J lost 6 bases, with 23 bases between them.

The chain is built from TRBV7-9 and TRBJ1-3; D is uncertain. CDR1 is SEHNR and CDR2 is FQNEAQ in the germline V gene (reference sequence). The CDR3 sequence is 15 residues long. Trimming pared 1 base from V and 2 bases from J, leaving 9 bases between. CDR3 sequence (DNA): TGTGCCAGCAGCTTAGGGCGAGCGCCTGGAAACACCATATATTTT. Protein: CASSLGRAPGNTIYF.

There are a few counts of this clonotype. This rearrangement joins TRBV4-1 to TRBJ1-2; no definite D call. The CDR3 covers 13 residues. Germline CDR1 is MGHRA and CDR2 is YSYEKL. V lost 1 base to trimming and J lost 6 bases, with 9 bases between them. The CDR3 DNA reads as TGCGCCAGCAGCCAAGTGTACGGGGATGGCTACACCTTC. Translating gives CASSQVYGDGYTF.

In this sample, this clonotype turned up a few times. One end of the junction does not line up with germline, which may come from a read error. The J gene is TRBJ2-7, the V gene TRBV24-1; D remains unclear. This CDR3 comprises 15 residues. The V gene's germline CDR1 is KGHDR and CDR2 SFDVKD. The CDR3 sequence is CATSDSGSRGYEQYF. CDR3 coding DNA: TGTGCCACCAGCGATTCGGGCAGCCGTGGCTACGAGCAGTACTTC.

At least ten counts were recorded for this clonotype. The chain uses TRBV20-1 and TRBJ2-3; D gene unclear. This CDR3 is built from 11 residues. Germline CDR1 is DFQATT and CDR2 is SNEGSKA (reference sequence). V was trimmed by 5 bases and J by 4 bases, leaving 7 bases between them. The CDR3 here is CSASGPDTQYF. The CDR3 DNA reads TGCAGTGCTTCCGGTCCAGATACGCAGTATTTT.

The gene calls are TRBV4-3 and TRBJ2-3; maybe TRBD2 (5 bases). The CDR3 sequence is 14 residues long. CDR1 and CDR2 (germline): LGHNA, YSLEER. Trimming pared 0 bases from V and 8 bases from J, leaving 12 bases between. CDR3 in amino acids: CASSQEGSQVTQYF. For the CDR3, the DNA is TGCGCCAGCAGCCAAGAGGGGAGCCAGGTTACGCAGTATTTT.

This rearrangement joins TRBV6-5 to TRBJ2-2; no firm D call. CDR3 length: 17 amino acids. Germline V gene lookup returns CDR1 MNHEY and CDR2 SVGAGI. The germline V and J ends were trimmed by 2 bases and 0 bases, with 13 bases remaining between them. The CDR3 coding sequence is TGTGCCAGCAGTTACCAGAATTTTATAGCGAACACCGGGGAGCTGTTTTTT. It yields the protein CASSYQNFIANTGELFF.

For this clonotype: The conserved phenylalanine or tryptophan is not found at the CDR3 terminus, so this likely reflects a read error. V is TRBV12-3 or TRBV12-4 and J is TRBJ2-1, with 11 positions matching TRBD2. The CDR3 consists of 14 residues. The J segment lost 7 bases and the V segment lost 4 bases, leaving 3 bases of the junction unmatched. The CDR3 protein is CASSSSGGTNEQFL. The CDR3 region has the DNA TGTGCCAGCAGTTCTAGCGGGGGGACTAATGAGCAGTTCCTC.

This clonotype was seen ten or more times. The genes are TRBV28 and TRBJ2-7, with D perhaps TRBD2 (5 bases). The CDR3 length is 14 residues. V gave up 3 bases and J gave up 4 bases, with 13 bases separating them. Germline V gene data show CDR1 as MDHEN and CDR2 as SYDVKM. The DNA of the CDR3 is TGTGCCAGCAGTTTTGAGGGCCAAGGGTACGAGCAGTACTTC. Its protein is CASSFEGQGYEQYF.

In its sample, this clonotype was seen a few times. This rearrangement joins TRBV10-3 to TRBJ2-1; D ambiguous. CDR1 is ENHRY, CDR2 SYGVKD, per germline. The CDR3 length is 13 residues. Trimming pared 4 bases from V and 7 bases from J, leaving 11 bases between. The CDR3 region has the DNA TGTGCCATCAGTGCAGATCTAGGGAATGAGCAGTTCTTC. Its protein product is CAISADLGNEQFF.

The chain has TRBV11-2 and TRBJ2-5, with D unresolved. Germline V gives CDR1 SGHAT, CDR2 FQNNGV. CDR3 length equals 13 residues. The V gene lost 5 bases and the J gene lost 4 bases, with 11 bases spanning the gap. This CDR3 reads CASSLLLPETQYF. CDR3 DNA sequence: TGTGCCAGCAGCCTACTATTGCCAGAGACCCAGTACTTC.